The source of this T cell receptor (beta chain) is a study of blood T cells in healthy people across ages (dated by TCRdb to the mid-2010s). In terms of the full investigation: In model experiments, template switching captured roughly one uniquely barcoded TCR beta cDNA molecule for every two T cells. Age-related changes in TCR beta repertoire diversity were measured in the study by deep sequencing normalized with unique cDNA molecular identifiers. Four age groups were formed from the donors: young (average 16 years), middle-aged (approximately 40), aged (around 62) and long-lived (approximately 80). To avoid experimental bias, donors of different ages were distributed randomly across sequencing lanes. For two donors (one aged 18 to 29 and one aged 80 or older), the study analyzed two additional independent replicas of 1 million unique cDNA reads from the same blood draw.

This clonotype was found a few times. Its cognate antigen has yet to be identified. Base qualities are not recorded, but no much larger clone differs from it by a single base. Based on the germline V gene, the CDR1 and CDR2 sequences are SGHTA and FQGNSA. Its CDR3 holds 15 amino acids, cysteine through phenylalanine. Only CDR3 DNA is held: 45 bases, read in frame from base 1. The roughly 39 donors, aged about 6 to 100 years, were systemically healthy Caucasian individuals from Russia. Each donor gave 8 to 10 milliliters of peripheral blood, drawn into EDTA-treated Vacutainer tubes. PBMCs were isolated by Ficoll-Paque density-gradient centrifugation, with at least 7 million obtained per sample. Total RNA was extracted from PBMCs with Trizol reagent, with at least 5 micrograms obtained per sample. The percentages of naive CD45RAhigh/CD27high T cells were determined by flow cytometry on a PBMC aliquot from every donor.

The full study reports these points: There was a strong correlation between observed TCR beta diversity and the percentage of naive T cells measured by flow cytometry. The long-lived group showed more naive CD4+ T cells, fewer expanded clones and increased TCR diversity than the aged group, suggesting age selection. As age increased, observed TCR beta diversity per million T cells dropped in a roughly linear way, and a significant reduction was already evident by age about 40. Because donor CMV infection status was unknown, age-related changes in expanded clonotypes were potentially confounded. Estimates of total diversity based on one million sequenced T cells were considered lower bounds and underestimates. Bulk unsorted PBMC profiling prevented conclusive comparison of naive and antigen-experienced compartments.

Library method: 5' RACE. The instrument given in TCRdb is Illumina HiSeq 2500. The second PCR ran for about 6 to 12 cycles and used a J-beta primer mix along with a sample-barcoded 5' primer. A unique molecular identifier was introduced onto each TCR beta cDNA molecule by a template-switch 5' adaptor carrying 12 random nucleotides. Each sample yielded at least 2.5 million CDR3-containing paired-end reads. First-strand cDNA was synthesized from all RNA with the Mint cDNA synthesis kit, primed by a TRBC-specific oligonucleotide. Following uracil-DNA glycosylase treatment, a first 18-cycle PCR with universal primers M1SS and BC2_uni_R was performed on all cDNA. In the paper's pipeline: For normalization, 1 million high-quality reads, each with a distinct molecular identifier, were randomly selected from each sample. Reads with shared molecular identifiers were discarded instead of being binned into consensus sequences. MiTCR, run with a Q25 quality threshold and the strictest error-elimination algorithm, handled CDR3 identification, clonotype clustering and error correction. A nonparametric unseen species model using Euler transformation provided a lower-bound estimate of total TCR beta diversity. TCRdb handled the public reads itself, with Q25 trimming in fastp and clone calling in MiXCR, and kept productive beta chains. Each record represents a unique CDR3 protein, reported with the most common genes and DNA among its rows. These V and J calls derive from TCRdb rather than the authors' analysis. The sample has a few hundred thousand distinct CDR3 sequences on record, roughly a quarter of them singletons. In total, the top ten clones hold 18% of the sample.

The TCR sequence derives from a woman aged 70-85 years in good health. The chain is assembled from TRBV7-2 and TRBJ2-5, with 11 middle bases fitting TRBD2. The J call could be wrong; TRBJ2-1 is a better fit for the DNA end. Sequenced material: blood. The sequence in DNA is TGTGCCAGCAACTTTGTAGCGGGGGGGACCCATGAGCAGTTCTTC. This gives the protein CASNFVAGGTHEQFF.